One and the same sample provided the 5 T cell receptor beta chains below, sequenced in a study of T cell responses to AZD1222 COVID-19 vaccine. Profiled with immunoSEQ multiplex PCR; TCRdb holds only in-frame clones, not every one. The data contain some 92,000 clones, 88% of them seen just once; the ten biggest clones take up approximately 2.8%. Specimen: peripheral blood, collected on day 0 of AZD1222 vaccination. These receptors came from an adult in good health.

The V and J genes are TRBV9 and TRBJ2-4; TRBD1 might be the D (5 bases). Germline assignment: CDR1 SGDLS and CDR2 YYNGEE. This CDR3 contains 14 residues. The ends were cut back, 0 bases at V and 7 bases at J, with 11 bases in the middle. CDR3 protein: CASSVDQGRNIQYF. The CDR3 bases are TGTGCCAGCAGCGTAGATCAGGGTAGGAACATTCAGTACTTC.

This clone occurred once. The chain couples TRBV11-2 to TRBJ2-3; 7 bases agree with TRBD2. From germline, CDR1 is SGHAT and CDR2 FQNNGV. This CDR3 has 16 residues. J was trimmed by 1 base and V by 2 bases; bases with no gene match: 6. The CDR3 DNA sequence: TGTGCCAGCAGCTTAATTCTCACTAGCGGCACAGATACGCAGTATTTT. It encodes CASSLILTSGTDTQYF.

This chain links TRBV6-5 with TRBJ1-3; TRBD1 is a possible D gene (6 bases). Between the trimmed V and J ends, which lost 10 bases and 5 bases, there was a span of 15 bases. This CDR3 comprises 13 residues. Germline lookup yields CDR1 MNHEY and CDR2 SVGAGI. CDR3 nucleotide sequence: TGTGCCACGCGAGGACAGTCACGAAACACCATATATTTT. Its protein product is CATRGQSRNTIYF.

The chain's CDR3 is CASSLEGLAGETQYF. The CDR3 coding sequence is TGTGCCAGCAGCTTAGAAGGACTAGCGGGAGAGACCCAGTACTTC. The chain recombines TRBV11-3 with TRBJ2-5; 11 bases match TRBD2. Germline assignment: CDR1 SGHNT and CDR2 YENEEA. V shed 0 bases, J shed 4 bases, and the junction held 1 base outside the gene matches. This CDR3 spans 15 amino acids.

In this sample, this clone turned up once. V is TRBV11-2 and J is TRBJ1-4; D gene uncertain. CDR3 length: 13 residues. The V gene lost 1 base and the J gene lost 5 bases, with 5 bases spanning the gap. Germline loops: CDR1 SGHAT, CDR2 FQNNGV. The CDR3: CASSLGVNEKLFF. The CDR3 nucleotides read TGTGCCAGCAGCTTAGGGGTGAATGAAAAACTGTTTTTT.